These T cell receptor beta chains were read from a single sample in a study of T-cell reconstitution after alpha-beta-depleted transplantation in children. TCRdb re-analysed the PCR reads in MiXCR, keeping a single row per CDR3 protein. The sample yields hundreds of thousands of distinct CDR3 sequences, around 13% seen once. Sequencing used PBMCs from the stem cell graft donor, obtained from the stem cell graft. The receptor source for this set is a human donor who donated a stem cell graft to a child with combined immunodeficiency. The CDR3 runs from the conserved cysteine through the conserved F or W. Fields, in order: V gene, CDR3 length, CDR3 protein.

TRBV12-3/TRBV12-4	17	CASTPSGYSGEGETQYF
TRBV12-3/TRBV12-4	11	CANSPEETQYF
TRBV27	15	CASSLNGGLYETQYF
TRBV6-2/TRBV6-3	15	CASSTDATSGNTIYF
TRBV29-1	14	CSVEVLDSYNEQFF
TRBV6-1	15	CASSPAGFLPNEQFF
TRBV11-1	19	CASSLDPRVSLRLTGELFF
TRBV7-2	13	CASLRTGSHEQYF
TRBV6-2/TRBV6-3	13	CASSYQDTGELFF
TRBV20-1	15	CSARDGTGSNYGYTF
TRBV12-3/TRBV12-4	14	CASSPMDGSYEQYF
TRBV30	10	CAWSVDTQYF
TRBV28	14	CASRPSLQGSPLHF